Listed below are T cell receptor beta chains from one sample, sequenced in a study of T cells in Graves' hyperthyroidism and ophthalmopathy. TCRdb called the multiplex PCR reads again in MiXCR, with one record for every CDR3 protein. The sample lists about 520,000 distinct CDR3 sequences, around 22% occurring once. Material: blood. Receptors were obtained from a woman in her twenties or thirties with Graves' ophthalmopathy. The CDR3 runs from the conserved cysteine through the conserved F or W. Each record gives: J gene, D gene, clone size, V gene, CDR3 DNA, CDR3 protein. A D gene is named only where the DNA matches it firmly. Some rows mark clone size as missing; the rest say once, few, many or name a class of expanded clone.

TRBJ2-7,TRBD1,few,TRBV14,TGTGCCAGCAGCCGCTGGACAGGGGGTGCCTACGAGCAGTACTTC,CASSRWTGGAYEQYF
TRBJ1-1,-,many,TRBV7-2,TGTGCCAGCAGCTTAGCGAGGGGTTGGACTGAAGCTTTCTTT,CASSLARGWTEAFF
TRBJ2-2,-,-,TRBV5-5,TGTGCCAGCAGCTTGGTGCAGACAACCGGGGAGCTGTTTTTT,CASSLVQTTGELFF
TRBJ1-1,-,many,TRBV6-5,TGTGCCAGCAGTTACGGGGGCGCAGGGACTGAAGCTTTCTTT,CASSYGGAGTEAFF
TRBJ2-5,-,many,TRBV11-2,TGTGCCAGCAGCTTGGACAGCGGGGTTGAGACCCAGTACTTC,CASSLDSGVETQYF
TRBJ2-2,TRBD1,few,TRBV12-3/TRBV12-4,TGTGCCAGCAGTTTACGGACAGGGGGCATCGGGGAGCTGTTTTTT,CASSLRTGGIGELFF
TRBJ1-5,TRBD1,many,TRBV12-3/TRBV12-4,TGTGCCAGCAGTCCGGACAGGGTCAATCAGCCCCAGCATTTT,CASSPDRVNQPQHF
TRBJ1-2,-,many,TRBV20-1,TGCAGTGCTAGAGATGCAAGGGTCTATGGCTACACCTTC,CSARDARVYGYTF
TRBJ1-2,TRBD1,many,TRBV20-1,TGCAGTGCCTACTCGGACAGGGAGGATGGCTACACCTTC,CSAYSDREDGYTF
TRBJ2-7,-,many,TRBV7-2,TGTGCCAGCACCTCCTCATCCTACGAGCAGTACTTC,CASTSSSYEQYF
TRBJ1-1,-,many,TRBV27,TGTGCCAGTAGGGGTGGGGGCGGGACCACTGAAGCTTTCTTT,CASRGGGGTTEAFF
TRBJ2-5,TRBD2,many,TRBV4-2,TGTGCCAGCAGCCAATATAGCGGGGGAGCTCAAGAGACCCAGTACTTC,CASSQYSGGAQETQYF
TRBJ2-7,TRBD1,many,TRBV12-3/TRBV12-4,TGTGCCAGCAGTGCCCGCCGGGACAGTCCCTACGAGCAGTACTTC,CASSARRDSPYEQYF
TRBJ2-7,TRBD2,-,TRBV7-9,TGTGCCAGCAGCCGGGATAGCGGGAGCTCCTACGAGCAGTACTTC,CASSRDSGSSYEQYF
TRBJ2-5,-,few,TRBV4-1,TGCGCCAGCAGCCAAGACAGGGAGACGACCCAGTACTTC,CASSQDRETTQYF
TRBJ2-7,-,many,TRBV6-1,TGTGCCAGCAGTGAAGAAAGGGGAATCGAGCAGTACTTC,CASSEERGIEQYF
TRBJ1-1,-,few,TRBV5-6,TGTGCCAGCAGCTCAACCCGGACGGGGAACACTGAAGCTTTCTTT,CASSSTRTGNTEAFF
TRBJ2-5,TRBD2,-,TRBV7-3,TGTGCCAGCGGTCTGGCGGGGGGCTCAGAGACCCAGTACTTC,CASGLAGGSETQYF
TRBJ2-7,TRBD1,many,TRBV27,TGTGCCAGCAGTCCCCTTACAGGGGGCGTTAGTTCCGAGCAGTACTTC,CASSPLTGGVSSEQYF
TRBJ1-6,TRBD1,many,TRBV12-3/TRBV12-4,TGTGCCAGCAGTTTATTCCGAGACAGGGGGTTGAATTCACCCCTCCACTTT,CASSLFRDRGLNSPLHF
TRBJ2-5,-,-,TRBV6-1,TGTGCCACCATCGCCTCCCAGACAGCGCGAGAGACCCAGTACTTC,CATIASQTARETQYF
TRBJ1-2,TRBD1,few,TRBV9,TGTGCCAGCAGCCCCAACTCGGGACAGGCCAATGGCTACACCTTC,CASSPNSGQANGYTF
TRBJ2-5,TRBD2,many,TRBV2,TGTGCCAGCAGAGGCGGGGGAGGACAAGAGACCCAGTACTTC,CASRGGGGQETQYF
TRBJ2-7,-,many,TRBV10-3,TGTGCCACACGCATACCGTCCTACGAGCAGTACTTC,CATRIPSYEQYF
TRBJ2-7,-,-,TRBV28,TGTGCCAGCAGTCCCGAAAATACGCAGTACTTC,CASSPENTQYF
TRBJ1-1,-,many,TRBV2,TGTGCCAGCATTGTGGAAGGGAACACTGAAGCTTTCTTT,CASIVEGNTEAFF
TRBJ2-7,TRBD2,-,TRBV20-1,TGCAGTGCGGACTCCGGAGCGGGAGCATCGGGGGAGCAGTACTTC,CSADSGAGASGEQYF
TRBJ1-1,-,-,TRBV5-5,TGTGCCAGCAGCTTGGAACCCTCCAGGGTCAGGGCTTTCTTT,CASSLEPSRVRAFF
TRBJ2-5,TRBD2,many,TRBV30,TGTGCCTGGAGACTAGCGGGAGCCCAAGAGACCCAGTACTTC,CAWRLAGAQETQYF
TRBJ2-5,TRBD2,many,TRBV27,TGTGCCAGCAGTCCCCCGGGACTAGAGGGAGGAGAGACCCAGTACTTC,CASSPPGLEGGETQYF
TRBJ1-2,TRBD1,many,TRBV12-3/TRBV12-4,TGTGCCAGCAGTCCAGGGGGGCTATACTATGGCTACACCTTC,CASSPGGLYYGYTF
TRBJ1-5,-,many,TRBV12-3/TRBV12-4,TGTGCCAGCAGTTTAGAACAGCCCGGGCCTAATCAGCCCCAGCATTTT,CASSLEQPGPNQPQHF
TRBJ1-1,TRBD1,-,TRBV27,TGTGCCACCACCGTTAGGGGTAGGGGGCCGAACACTGAAGCTTTCTTT,CATTVRGRGPNTEAFF
TRBJ2-1,TRBD2,-,TRBV12-3/TRBV12-4,TGTGCCAGCAGCACGACCGGGACTAGCGGGGGGGCGGCATCCTACAATGAGCAGTTCTTC,CASSTTGTSGGAASYNEQFF
TRBJ1-5,-,-,TRBV27,TGTGCCAGCAGTGACCGGGAGGGCAGGGCCCAGCATTTT,CASSDREGRAQHF
TRBJ2-4,TRBD1,few,TRBV7-2,TGTGCCAGCAGCTTAGAGGACAGGGCGGGAAACATTAAGTACTTC,CASSLEDRAGNIKYF
TRBJ1-1,-,-,TRBV30,TGTGCCTGGAACCCGATGAACACTGAAGCTTTCTTT,CAWNPMNTEAFF
TRBJ2-7,-,-,TRBV29-1,TGCAGCGTTGGAAAAGGGCGCTCCTACGAGCAGTACTTC,CSVGKGRSYEQYF
TRBJ1-2,-,many,TRBV4-3,TGCGCCAGCAGCCAAGATGGGACCGTTGGCTACACCTTC,CASSQDGTVGYTF
TRBJ2-5,-,-,TRBV9,TGTGCCAGCAGCCCCCCGAGGTTTCCCGGGCAAGAGACCCAGTACTTC,CASSPPRFPGQETQYF
TRBJ2-5,TRBD2,few,TRBV15,TGTGCCACCAGCAGACCCCCCGGGACTAGCGGGGGGGCTAGTTCAGAGACCCAGTACTTC,CATSRPPGTSGGASSETQYF
TRBJ1-1,TRBD1,many,TRBV20-1,TGCAGTGCTGCTCAGGGGGCGGACACTGAAGCTTTCTTT,CSAAQGADTEAFF
TRBJ1-2,-,many,TRBV12-3/TRBV12-4,TGTGCCAGCAGTTTACTTAGGTCAGTTAATGGCTACACCTTC,CASSLLRSVNGYTF
TRBJ1-5,-,-,TRBV6-1,TGTGCCAGCACCAGTCTGGCTAATAGCAATCAGCCCCAGCATTTT,CASTSLANSNQPQHF
TRBJ1-2,-,-,TRBV24-1,TGTGCCACCAGTGACCGGGACACGACAGACTATGGCTACACCTTC,CATSDRDTTDYGYTF
TRBJ2-2,-,few,TRBV27,TGTGCCAGCAGTTTATCTGTGTGGGTTTCGAACACCGGGGAGCTGTTTTTT,CASSLSVWVSNTGELFF
TRBJ2-7,TRBD2,once,TRBV2,TGTGCCAGCAGCTACGGGACTAGCGGATGGCAGTACTTC,CASSYGTSGWQYF
TRBJ2-5,-,many,TRBV12-3/TRBV12-4,TGTGCCAGCAGCTTTGAGGGGGGACCGGAGTGGGAGACCCAGTACTTC,CASSFEGGPEWETQYF
TRBJ2-7,TRBD2,-,TRBV28,TGTGCCAGCAGCGACACGGGGGGAACGGGCTCCTACGAGCAGTACTTC,CASSDTGGTGSYEQYF
TRBJ2-3,-,-,TRBV2,TGTGCCAGCAGTTATACCGGGACCTCATTCCGCCATGGTACGCAGTATTTT,CASSYTGTSFRHGTQYF
TRBJ1-5,-,many,TRBV6-1,TGTGCCAGCAGTGCCGATATTAGGGGCAATCAGCCCCAGCATTTT,CASSADIRGNQPQHF
TRBJ2-7,TRBD2,many,TRBV5-1,TGCGCCAGCAGTTCGGGACTAGCGATCTACGAGCAGTACTTC,CASSSGLAIYEQYF